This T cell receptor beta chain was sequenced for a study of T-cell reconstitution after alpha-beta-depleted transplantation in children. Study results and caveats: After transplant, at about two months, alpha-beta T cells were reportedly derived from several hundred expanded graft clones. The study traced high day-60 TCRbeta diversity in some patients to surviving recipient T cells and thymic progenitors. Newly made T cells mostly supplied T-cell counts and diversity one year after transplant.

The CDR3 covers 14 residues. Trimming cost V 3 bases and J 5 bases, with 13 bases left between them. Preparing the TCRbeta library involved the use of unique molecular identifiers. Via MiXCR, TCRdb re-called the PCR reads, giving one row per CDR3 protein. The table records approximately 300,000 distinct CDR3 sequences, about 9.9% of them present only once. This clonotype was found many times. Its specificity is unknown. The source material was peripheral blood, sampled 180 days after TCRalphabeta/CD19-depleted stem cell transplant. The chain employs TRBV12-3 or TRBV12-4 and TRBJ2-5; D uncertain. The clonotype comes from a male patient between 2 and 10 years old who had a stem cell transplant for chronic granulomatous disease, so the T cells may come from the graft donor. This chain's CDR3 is CASSFVSGLETQYF. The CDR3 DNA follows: TGTGCCAGCAGTTTCGTCTCGGGTTTGGAGACCCAGTACTTC.